The 18 T cell receptor beta chains below all came from one sample that was sequenced in a study of T cells after yellow fever vaccination (dated by TCRdb to about 2019). The receptor library was made with 5' RACE. The instrument was an Illumina NovaSeq 6000. TCRdb handled the public reads itself, with Q25 trimming in fastp and clone calling in MiXCR, and kept productive beta chains. Entries that share a CDR3 protein sequence are merged under the most common genes and DNA. The sample table shows 95,000 to 150,000 distinct CDR3 sequences, and 7.5% to 10% are seen once. The top ten constitute 30% to 50% of the sample. Reading the label with the study, this specimen's treatment or condition is: live attenuated yellow fever vaccine strain. Sequencing used CD8+ T cells sorted from PBMCs, obtained on the day of the yellow fever booster vaccination. These receptors originate from a man between 18 and 29 years old who received the YFV17D yellow fever vaccine.

In this sample, this clonotype turned up a few times. J is TRBJ2-3 and V is TRBV27, with D possibly TRBD2 on 5 matching bases. Germline-derived CDR1 and CDR2 are MNHEY and SMNVEV (reference sequence). There are 15 residues in the CDR3. V lost 6 bases, J lost 2 bases, and 15 bases lay in between. The CDR3 nucleotides are TGTGCCAGCAGACTCGGACTGTACAACACAGATACGCAGTATTTT. Its protein product is CASRLGLYNTDTQYF.

In its sample, this clonotype was seen many times. The junction does not match germline at one end; this may be a read error. The V and J genes are TRBV11-2 and TRBJ2-5, with D unclear. Looked up from germline, CDR1 is SGHAT and CDR2 is FQNNGV. The CDR3 loop spans 14 amino acids. The chain's CDR3 is CASSLVLHQGTQYF. As DNA, the CDR3 is TGTGCCAGCAGCTTAGTTCTACACCAAGGGACCCAGTACTTC. The full variable domain, rest sourced from reference TRBV11-2 and TRBJ2-5, is EAGVAQSPRYKIIEKRQSVAFWCNPISGHATLYWYQQILGQGPKLLIQFQNNGVVDDSQLPKDRFSAERLKGVDSTLKIQPAKLEDSAVYLCASSLVLHQGTQYFGPGTRLLVL.

This clonotype was counted a few times. The rearrangement uses TRBV28 and TRBJ2-7; unclear D gene. Looked up from germline, CDR1 is MDHEN and CDR2 is SYDVKM. The V end was cut by 6 bases, the J end by 7 bases, with 4 bases between. CDR3 length: 9 amino acids. The CDR3 spells CASRREQYV. CDR3 coding DNA: TGTGCCAGCAGGCGGGAGCAGTACGTC.

This clonotype has a count of ten or more. The V gene is TRBV5-8, the J gene TRBJ1-1, with a possible D match to TRBD1 (6 bases). CDR3 length: 15 amino acids. Trimming shortened V by 5 bases and J by 3 bases, and 17 bases separated the two germline ends. Germline assignment: CDR1 SGHTS and CDR2 YDEGEE. The CDR3 bases are TGTGCCAGCAGTGAACCCGGGACAAGGGACACTGAAGCTTTCTTT. This translates into CASSEPGTRDTEAFF.

This clonotype was observed a few times. The CDR3 DNA follows: TGTGCCAGCAGCTTAGAAGGAGTGGGGGCGAACTATGGCTACACCTTC. Encoded protein: CASSLEGVGANYGYTF. The chain is built from TRBV7-2 and TRBJ1-2; D is possibly TRBD1 (6 bases). The CDR3 sequence is 16 residues long. Per germline, CDR1 SGHTA and CDR2 FQGNSA. V lost 1 base to trimming and J lost 2 bases, with 14 bases between them. Drawing the rest from reference TRBV7-2 and TRBJ1-2, the complete variable domain is GAGVSQSPSNKVTEKGKDVELRCDPISGHTALYWYRQSLGQGLEFLIYFQGNSAPDKSGLPSDRFSAERTGGSVSTLTIQRTQQEDSAVYLCASSLEGVGANYGYTFGSGTRLTVV.

This clonotype was seen a handful of times. The V gene is TRBV9, the J gene TRBJ2-3; tentatively, D is TRBD1 (6 bases). Per germline, CDR1 SGDLS and CDR2 YYNGEE. This CDR3 is 15 amino acids long. V lost 3 bases to trimming and J lost 0 bases, with 11 bases between them. CDR3 sequence: CASSAGTTSTDTQYF. Here the CDR3 DNA reads TGTGCCAGCAGCGCCGGGACAACTAGCACAGATACGCAGTATTTT. The full variable domain, with the rest looked up from reference TRBV9 and TRBJ2-3, is DSGVTQTPKHLITATGQRVTLRCSPRSGDLSVYWYQQSLDQGLQFLIQYYNGEERAKGNILERFSAQQFPDLHSELNLSSLELGDSALYFCASSAGTTSTDTQYFGPGTRLTVL.

The chain uses TRBV4-1 and TRBJ2-3; perhaps TRBD1 as D (6 bases). The CDR3 runs 17 residues. Trimming removed 4 bases at V and 3 bases at J, with 20 bases between. CDR1 MGHRA and CDR2 YSYEKL come from the germline V gene. The CDR3 loop is CASSPVGRGIDTDTQYF. The CDR3 region has the DNA TGCGCCAGCAGCCCCGTGGGCAGGGGTATTGATACAGATACGCAGTATTTT.

CDR3 residues: CSARDSGRFYEQYF. The CDR3 coding sequence is TGCAGTGCTAGAGATTCGGGCAGATTCTACGAGCAGTACTTC. The J gene is TRBJ2-7, the V gene TRBV20-1; D is uncertain. Trimming cost V 0 bases and J 3 bases, with 12 bases left between them. CDR3 length equals 14 residues. The V gene's germline CDR1 is DFQATT and CDR2 SNEGSKA (reference sequence).

V gene TRBV12-3 or TRBV12-4 combines with J gene TRBJ2-2, with D possibly being TRBD1 (6 bases). The CDR3 totals 14 residues. Trimming cost V 6 bases and J 1 base, with 9 bases left between them. The CDR3 loop reads CASRGAVNTGELFF. The DNA for the CDR3 is TGTGCCAGCAGGGGGGCCGTGAACACCGGGGAGCTGTTTTTT.

The chain is built from TRBV7-9 and TRBJ1-1; unclear D gene. V shed 1 base and J shed 1 base, with 10 bases lying between them. The CDR3 totals 15 residues. The germline V gene has CDR1 SEHNR and CDR2 FQNEAQ (reference sequence). The chain's CDR3 is CASSLVSGKNTEAFF. The CDR3, as DNA: TGTGCCAGCAGCTTAGTGAGTGGGAAGAACACTGAAGCTTTCTTT.

In DNA form, the CDR3 reads TGTGCCAGCAGCTTAGCCGGGGCCAATCAGCCCCAGCATTTT. Encoded protein: CASSLAGANQPQHF. The rearrangement joins TRBV7-9 to TRBJ1-5; perhaps TRBD1 as D (5 bases). The CDR3 loop spans 14 amino acids. V was clipped by 0 bases and J by 3 bases, with 6 bases between them. CDR1 and CDR2 from the germline V gene are SEHNR and FQNEAQ (reference sequence).

This clonotype showed up many times. This chain connects TRBV7-9 to TRBJ1-6, with a tentative D call TRBD1 (5 bases). Germline lookup yields CDR1 SEHNR and CDR2 FQNEAQ (reference sequence). V lost 5 bases to trimming and J lost 7 bases, with 15 bases between them. This CDR3 has 15 amino acids. CDR3 region: CASSNAQWGNSPLHF. DNA for the CDR3: TGTGCCAGCAGCAACGCCCAGTGGGGGAATTCACCCCTCCACTTT.

This chain links TRBV24-1 with TRBJ2-1; D may be TRBD2 (5 bases). The CDR3 is 13 amino acids. Trimming pared 8 bases from V and 1 base from J, leaving 8 bases between. Germline V CDR1 and CDR2: KGHDR, SFDVKD. The CDR3 loop is CATTGRSYNEQFF. In DNA, the CDR3 is TGTGCCACCACGGGAAGATCCTACAATGAGCAGTTCTTC.

The rearrangement joins TRBV4-2 to TRBJ2-1; 7 nucleotides line up with TRBD2. CDR1 is LGHNA and CDR2 is YNFKEQ in the germline V gene. CDR3 length: 16 amino acids. V shed 0 bases and J 4 bases; nucleotides not matched to a gene: 6. The CDR3 DNA reads as TGTGCCAGCAGCCAAGATCTTGGGGGGGGATACAATGAGCAGTTCTTC. This sequence encodes CASSQDLGGGYNEQFF.

By share of the sample, this clonotype is medium-sized. This chain connects TRBV20-1 to TRBJ2-5; 10 bases line up with TRBD2. This CDR3 comprises 14 residues. The V and J ends lost 6 bases and 0 bases, in that order; junction bases with no gene match: 4. Germline V gene lookup returns CDR1 DFQATT and CDR2 SNEGSKA (reference sequence). In DNA form, the CDR3 reads TGCAGTGCAACAGGACTAGCGGACCAAGAGACCCAGTACTTC. Translating gives CSATGLADQETQYF.

The chain couples TRBV18 to TRBJ2-1; TRBD1 might be the D (6 bases). V lost 3 bases to trimming and J lost 1 base, with 10 bases between them. Germline CDR1 is KGHSH and CDR2 is LQKENI. The CDR3 has 15 amino acids. The CDR3 DNA reads as TGTGCCAGCTCACCGGAAGGGGGTTCCTACAATGAGCAGTTCTTC. It yields the protein CASSPEGGSYNEQFF. The entire variable domain, with the rest obtained from reference TRBV18 and TRBJ2-1, is as follows: NAGVMQNPRHLVRRRGQEARLRCSPMKGHSHVYWYRQLPEEGLKFMVYLQKENIIDESGMPKERFSAEFPKEGPSILRIQQVVRGDSAAYFCASSPEGGSYNEQFFGPGTRLTVL.

This rearrangement joins TRBV12-5 to TRBJ2-1; D remains ambiguous. The CDR3 spans 12 residues. Germline loops: CDR1 LGHNT, CDR2 FRNRAP. V lost 6 bases to trimming and J lost 9 bases, with 12 bases between them. Written as DNA, the CDR3 is TGTGCTAGTGGCTCGGCCACTACTGAGCAGTTCTTC. The encoded protein is CASGSATTEQFF.

This clonotype occurred many times. The chain links TRBV6-4 to TRBJ2-1, with 13 bases fitting TRBD2. The CDR3 totals 15 residues. Germline trimming cut 3 bases from V and 8 bases from J; bases unmatched to any gene: 4. Germline values: CDR1 MRHNA, CDR2 SNTAGT. This CDR3 reads CASSETSGGYDEQFF. Here the CDR3 DNA reads TGTGCCAGCAGTGAGACTAGCGGGGGGTACGATGAGCAGTTCTTC.